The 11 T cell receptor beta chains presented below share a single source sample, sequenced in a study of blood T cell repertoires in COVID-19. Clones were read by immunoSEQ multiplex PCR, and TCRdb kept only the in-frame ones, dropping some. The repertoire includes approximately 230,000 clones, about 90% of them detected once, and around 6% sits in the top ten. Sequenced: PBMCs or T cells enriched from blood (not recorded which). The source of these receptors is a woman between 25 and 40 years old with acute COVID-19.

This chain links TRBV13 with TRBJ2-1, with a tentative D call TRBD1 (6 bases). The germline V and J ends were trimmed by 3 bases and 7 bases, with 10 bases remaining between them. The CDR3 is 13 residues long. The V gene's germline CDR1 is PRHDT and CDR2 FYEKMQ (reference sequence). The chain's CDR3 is CASSLDRRNEQFF. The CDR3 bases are TGTGCCAGCAGCTTGGACAGAAGGAATGAGCAGTTCTTC.

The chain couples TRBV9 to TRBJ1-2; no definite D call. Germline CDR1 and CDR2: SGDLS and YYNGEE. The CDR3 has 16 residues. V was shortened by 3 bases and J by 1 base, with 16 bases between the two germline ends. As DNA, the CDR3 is TGTGCCAGCAGCGCCAGCTCCGGACTGATTAACTATGGCTACACCTTC. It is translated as CASSASSGLINYGYTF.

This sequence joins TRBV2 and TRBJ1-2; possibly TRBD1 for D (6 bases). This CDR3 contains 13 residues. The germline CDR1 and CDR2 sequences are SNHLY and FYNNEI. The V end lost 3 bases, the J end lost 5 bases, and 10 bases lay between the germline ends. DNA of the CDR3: TGTGCCAGCAGTGATGGACAGTCTTATGGCTACACCTTC. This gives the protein CASSDGQSYGYTF.

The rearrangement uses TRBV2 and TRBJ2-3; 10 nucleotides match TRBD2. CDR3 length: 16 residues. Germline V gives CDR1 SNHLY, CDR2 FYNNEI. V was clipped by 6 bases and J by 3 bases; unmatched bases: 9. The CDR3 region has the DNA TGTGCCAGCAGGGAGTTAGCGGGAGGATCGACAGATACGCAGTATTTT. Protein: CASRELAGGSTDTQYF. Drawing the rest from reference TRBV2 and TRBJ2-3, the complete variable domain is EPEVTQTPSHQVTQMGQEVILRCVPISNHLYFYWYRQILGQKVEFLVSFYNNEISEKSEIFDDQFSVERPDGSNFTLKIRSTKLEDSAMYFCASRELAGGSTDTQYFGPGTRLTVL.

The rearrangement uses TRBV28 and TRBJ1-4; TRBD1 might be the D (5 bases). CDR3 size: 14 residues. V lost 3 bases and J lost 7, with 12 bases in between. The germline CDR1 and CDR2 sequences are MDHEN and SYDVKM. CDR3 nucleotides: TGTGCCAGCAGTTTGACCGGCAGGGCTGAAAAACTGTTTTTT. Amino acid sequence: CASSLTGRAEKLFF. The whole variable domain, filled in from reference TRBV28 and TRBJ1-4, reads DVKVTQSSRYLVKRTGEKVFLECVQDMDHENMFWYRQDPGLGLRLIYFSYDVKMKEKGDIPEGYSVSREKKERFSLILESASTNQTSMYLCASSLTGRAEKLFFGSGTQLSVL.

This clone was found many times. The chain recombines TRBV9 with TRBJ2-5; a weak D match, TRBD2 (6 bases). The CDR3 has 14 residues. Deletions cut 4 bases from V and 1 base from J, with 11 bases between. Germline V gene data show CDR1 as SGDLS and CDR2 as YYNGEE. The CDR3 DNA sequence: TGTGCCAGCAGCTACGGCGGGGCCCAAGAGACCCAGTACTTC. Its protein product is CASSYGGAQETQYF. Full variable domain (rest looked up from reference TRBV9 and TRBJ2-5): DSGVTQTPKHLITATGQRVTLRCSPRSGDLSVYWYQQSLDQGLQFLIQYYNGEERAKGNILERFSAQQFPDLHSELNLSSLELGDSALYFCASSYGGAQETQYFGPGTRLLVL.

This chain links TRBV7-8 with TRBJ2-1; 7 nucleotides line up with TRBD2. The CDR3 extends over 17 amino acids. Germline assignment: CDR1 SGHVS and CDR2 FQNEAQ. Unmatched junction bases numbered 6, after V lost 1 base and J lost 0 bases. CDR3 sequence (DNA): TGTGCCAGCAGCTTAGGGGGACTACGAAGCTCCTACAATGAGCAGTTCTTC. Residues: CASSLGGLRSSYNEQFF.

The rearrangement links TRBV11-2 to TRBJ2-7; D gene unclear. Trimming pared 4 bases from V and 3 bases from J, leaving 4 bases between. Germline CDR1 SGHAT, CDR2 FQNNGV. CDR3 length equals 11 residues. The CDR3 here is CASSSNYEQYF. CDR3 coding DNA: TGTGCCAGCAGCTCAAACTACGAGCAGTACTTC.

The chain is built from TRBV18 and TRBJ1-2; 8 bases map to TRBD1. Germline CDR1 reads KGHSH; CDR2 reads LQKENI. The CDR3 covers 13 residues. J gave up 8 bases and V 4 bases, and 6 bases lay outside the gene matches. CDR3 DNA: TGTGCCAGCTCACAGGACAGGGTAGGCGGCTACACCTTC. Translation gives CASSQDRVGGYTF.

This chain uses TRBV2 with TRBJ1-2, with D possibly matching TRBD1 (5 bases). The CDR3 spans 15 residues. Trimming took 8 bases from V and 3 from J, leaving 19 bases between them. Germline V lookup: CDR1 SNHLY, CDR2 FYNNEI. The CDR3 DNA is TGTGCCAGCTTGACAGCAGAAGTCTTTGACTATGGCTACACCTTC. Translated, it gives CASLTAEVFDYGYTF.

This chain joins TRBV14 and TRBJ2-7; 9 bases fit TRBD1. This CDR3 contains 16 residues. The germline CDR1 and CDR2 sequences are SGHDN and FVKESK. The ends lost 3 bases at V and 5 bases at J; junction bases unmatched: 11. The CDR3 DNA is TGTGCCAGCAGCCACCTCGGTGGACAGGGGCCTGACGAGCAGTACTTC. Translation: CASSHLGGQGPDEQYF.